Here is one T cell receptor beta chain with its context. Its antigen is not known. This CDR3 has 14 amino acids. Germline CDR1 MDHEN, CDR2 SYDVKM. V gave up 6 bases and J gave up 3 bases, with 14 bases separating them. This sample stems from a study of blood T cells in healthy people across ages. Whole-study findings and limits: It was not known whether donors were CMV positive (a possible confounder of expanded clonotype changes).

Primers used in a second PCR of roughly 6 to 11 cycles were a sample-barcoded 5' primer and a J-beta primer mix. One entry per CDR3 protein, called by TCRdb with MiXCR from the 5' RACE reads. The sample has some 760,000 distinct CDR3 sequences, 25% seen once. A further study also used this sample, focusing on T cells of mothers and their children.

The material sequenced was blood. This clonotype was sampled from a boy aged 5-17 years in good health. V usage is TRBV28 and J usage is TRBJ2-5; D is ambiguous. CDR3 in amino acids: CASRVPNAKETQYF. CDR3 DNA: TGTGCCAGCAGAGTCCCAAACGCAAAAGAGACCCAGTACTTC.